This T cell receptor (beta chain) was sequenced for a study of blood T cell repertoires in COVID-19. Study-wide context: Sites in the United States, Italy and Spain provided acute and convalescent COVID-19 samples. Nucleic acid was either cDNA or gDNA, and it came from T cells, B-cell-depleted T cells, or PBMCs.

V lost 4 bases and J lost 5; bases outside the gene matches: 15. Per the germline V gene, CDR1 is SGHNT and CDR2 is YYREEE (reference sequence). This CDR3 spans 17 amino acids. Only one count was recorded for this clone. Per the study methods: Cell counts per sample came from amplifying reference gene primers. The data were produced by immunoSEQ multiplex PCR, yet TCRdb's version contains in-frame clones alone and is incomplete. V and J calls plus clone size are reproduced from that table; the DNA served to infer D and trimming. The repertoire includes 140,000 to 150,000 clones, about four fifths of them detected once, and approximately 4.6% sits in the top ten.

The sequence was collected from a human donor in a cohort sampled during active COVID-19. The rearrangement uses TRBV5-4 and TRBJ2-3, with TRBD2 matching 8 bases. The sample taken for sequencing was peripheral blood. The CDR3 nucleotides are TGTGCCAGCAGCCCAATGATACCCGGGGGGGCCAAAGATACGCAGTATTTT. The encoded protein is CASSPMIPGGAKDTQYF. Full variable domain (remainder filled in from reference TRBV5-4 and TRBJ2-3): ETGVTQSPTHLIKTRGQQVTLRCSSQSGHNTVSWYQQALGQGPQFIFQYYREEENGRGNFPPRFSGLQFPNYSSELNVNALELDDSALYLCASSPMIPGGAKDTQYFGPGTRLTVL.